A single sample is the source of the 4 T cell receptor beta chains below, sequenced in a study of T cell clones after liver transplantation. TCRdb keeps only in-frame clones here, not all; method: immunoSEQ multiplex PCR. The sample yields more than 95,000 clones, roughly 80% seen once. The sample here was CD4+ T cells from blood, taken 47 months after liver transplant. Receptors originate from a human patient who received a liver transplant. Some T cells may trace back to the graft donor.

The rearrangement links TRBV4-3 to TRBJ2-3; D gene ambiguous. The CDR3 loop spans 14 amino acids. Trimming removed 3 bases at V and 2 bases at J, with 9 bases between. The germline CDR1 and CDR2 sequences are LGHNA and YSLEER. CDR3 sequence: CASSQTWTTDTQYF. CDR3 in DNA: TGCGCCAGCAGCCAGACATGGACCACAGATACGCAGTATTTT.

The CDR3 bases are TGCAGTGCTAGCGATAAGGGAAAGCAGTTCTTC. It specifies CSASDKGKQFF. The gene calls are TRBV20-1 and TRBJ2-1; D is unresolved. Germline V gene data show CDR1 as DFQATT and CDR2 as SNEGSKA (reference sequence). This CDR3 contains 11 residues. The V and J ends lost 3 bases and 11 bases respectively, with 11 bases between them.

This sequence joins TRBV25-1 and TRBJ2-1; tentative D call: TRBD2 (6 bases). Trimming took 0 bases from V and 0 from J, leaving 9 bases between them. Germline CDR1 and CDR2: MGHDK and SYGVNS. This CDR3 is built from 16 residues. CDR3 nucleotide sequence: TGTGCCAGCAGTGAATATCGGGGGAACTCCTACAATGAGCAGTTCTTC. Its protein product is CASSEYRGNSYNEQFF.

The chain has TRBV4-2 and TRBJ2-3; 11 bases are a match to TRBD2. The trim removed 0 bases at V and 4 bases at J, leaving 9 bases unmatched. The germline V gene has CDR1 LGHNA and CDR2 YNFKEQ. The CDR3 extends over 18 amino acids. The CDR3 nucleotides are TGTGCCAGCAGCCAAGAAGCGGCGACTAGCGGGATCTCAGATACGCAGTATTTT. Translated, it gives CASSQEAATSGISDTQYF.